This record concerns one T cell receptor beta chain sequence. The sample is drawn from a study of early stage breast cancer tumors. Study-wide context: Of around 15 invasive breast tumors, about twelve were hormone receptor-positive, HER2-negative. The ER+/PR+/HER2- tumors included 7 to 9 ductal and a handful of lobular carcinomas.

Generated by immunoSEQ multiplex PCR, the TCRdb table keeps only in-frame clones and is missing some. The data hold about 36,000 clones, with around 70% observed a single time. The CDR3 sequence is 15 residues long. Germline assignment: CDR1 SGHAT and CDR2 FQNNGV. V lost 3 bases and J lost 1, with 11 bases in between. J is TRBJ2-3 and V is TRBV11-2, with D maybe TRBD2 (6 bases). This clonotype was obtained from a person between 55 and 69 years old with breast cancer. Sequences were obtained from blood. The CDR3 loop reads CASSFRGLGTDTQYF. CDR3 DNA sequence: TGTGCCAGCAGCTTCCGGGGGTTGGGCACAGATACGCAGTATTTT.